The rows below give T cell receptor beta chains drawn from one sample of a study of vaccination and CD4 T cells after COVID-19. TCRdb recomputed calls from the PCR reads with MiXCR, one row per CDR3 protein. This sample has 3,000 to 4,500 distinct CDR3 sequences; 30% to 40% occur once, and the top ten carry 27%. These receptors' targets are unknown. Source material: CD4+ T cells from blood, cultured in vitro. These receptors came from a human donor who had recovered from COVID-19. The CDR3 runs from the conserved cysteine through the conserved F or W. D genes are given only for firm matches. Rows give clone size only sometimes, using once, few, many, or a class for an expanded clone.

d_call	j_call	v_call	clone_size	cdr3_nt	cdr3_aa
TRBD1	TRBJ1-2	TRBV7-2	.	TGTGCCAGCAGCCTTATCCCCAGGGGGGACCTCTATGGCTACACCTTC	CASSLIPRGDLYGYTF
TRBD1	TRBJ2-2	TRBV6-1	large	TGTGCCAGCAGAGCGGGACAGGGGTCTCCCGGGGAGCTGTTTTTT	CASRAGQGSPGELFF
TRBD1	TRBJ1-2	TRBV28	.	TGTGCCAGCAGTACAGGGGCTTACTATGGCTACACCTTC	CASSTGAYYGYTF
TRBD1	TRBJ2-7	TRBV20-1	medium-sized	TGCAGTGCTATCCGACAGGGTGGGGACGAGCAGTACTTC	CSAIRQGGDEQYF
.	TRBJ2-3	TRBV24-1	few	TGTGCCACCAGTGACCCCTCGTTAACAGATACGCAGTATTTT	CATSDPSLTDTQYF
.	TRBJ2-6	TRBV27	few	TGTGCCAGCAGGAAGGGCCAGCGGACCCCTGGGGCCAACGTCCTGACTTTC	CASRKGQRTPGANVLTF
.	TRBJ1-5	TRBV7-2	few	TGTGCCAGCAGCTTGATAGGGGAGGGACAGCCCCAGCATTTT	CASSLIGEGQPQHF
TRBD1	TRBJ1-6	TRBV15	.	TGTGCCACCAGCAGAGATCTGGAGGGGGCGATCACAAATTCACCCCTCCACTTT	CATSRDLEGAITNSPLHF
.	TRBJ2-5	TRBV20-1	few	TGCAGTGCTAGCGGCGGGGCGGATGAAGAGACCCAGTACTTC	CSASGGADEETQYF
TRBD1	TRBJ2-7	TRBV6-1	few	TGTGCCAGCAGTGAAAAAGGGACAGGGTCCTACGAGCAGTACTTC	CASSEKGTGSYEQYF
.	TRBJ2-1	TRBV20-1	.	TGCAGTGCTAGGACCGGGGAATACAATGAGCAGTTCTTC	CSARTGEYNEQFF